Following are 18 T cell receptor beta chains from one sample sequenced in a study of Graves' ophthalmopathy and Graves' hyperthyroidism. The sequenced template was RNA, covering the TCR beta CDR3 region. HTBI primers were employed in first-round RT-PCR, then a second-round multiplex PCR followed. TCRdb independently ran MiXCR on the multiplex PCR reads; one entry per CDR3 protein. Counted here are about 620,000 distinct CDR3 sequences, about 24% occurring once; the ten biggest clones make up roughly 7.4%. Specimen: peripheral blood. The receptor source for this set is a woman in her late teens or twenties with stable Graves' hyperthyroidism. Some clones in this sample may be carry-over from other donors' samples.

This clonotype was counted many times. The chain is built from TRBV12-3 or TRBV12-4 and TRBJ2-7, with 11 bases that match TRBD1. V shed 4 bases and J 2 bases; nucleotides not matched to a gene: 1. The CDR3 has 14 amino acids. In DNA, the CDR3 is TGTGCCAGCAGTTGGGGACAGGGGGCCTACGAGCAGTACTTC. Residues: CASSWGQGAYEQYF.

Details on this clonotype: This may arise from a read error, as a much more abundant clone is one base away. The conserved phenylalanine or tryptophan normally closing the CDR3 is absent here, so this likely arose from a read error. The chain uses TRBV28 and TRBJ1-5; 7 bases are shared with TRBD1. The CDR3 consists of 16 residues. Trimming removed 4 bases from V and 3 bases from J; junction bases left unmatched: 9. In germline, CDR1 is MDHEN, CDR2 SYDVKM. The CDR3 reads CASSYPQGRFNQPQHL. The CDR3 DNA is TGTGCCAGCAGTTATCCACAGGGGAGGTTCAATCAGCCCCAGCATTTG.

This chain joins TRBV14 and TRBJ1-1; D call uncertain. The CDR3 is 15 amino acids. V was trimmed by 3 bases and J by 4 bases, leaving 15 bases between them. Germline V gene data show CDR1 as SGHDN and CDR2 as FVKESK. The CDR3 nucleotides read TGTGCCAGCAGCCACCTGAAGTCGGTCGGCACTGAAGCTTTCTTT. Amino acid sequence: CASSHLKSVGTEAFF.

This clonotype turned up a few times. One junction end does not reproduce the germline sequence, and a read error may be involved. This chain connects TRBV5-1 to TRBJ1-1; 9 nucleotides match TRBD1. Germline values: CDR1 SGHRS, CDR2 YFSETQ. This CDR3 comprises 16 residues. The CDR3 nucleotides read TGCACCAGCAGCGCGGGACAGGGAGGCATGAACACTGAAGCTTTCTTT. This translates into CTSSAGQGGMNTEAFF.

This clonotype was recorded at least ten times. The rearrangement uses TRBV29-1 and TRBJ2-2; D is tentatively TRBD1 or TRBD2 (5 bases each). Germline V lookup: CDR1 SQVTM, CDR2 ANQGSEA. This CDR3 has 13 residues. Trimming pared 4 bases from V and 4 bases from J, leaving 10 bases between. This CDR3 reads CSVAGTATGELFF. CDR3 nucleotide sequence: TGCAGCGTTGCCGGGACCGCCACCGGGGAGCTGTTTTTT.

This clonotype was counted once. V is TRBV24-1 and J is TRBJ2-5, with TRBD2 as a possible D gene (6 bases). The germline V gene has CDR1 KGHDR and CDR2 SFDVKD. The CDR3 is 14 residues long. Trimming left V 4 bases short and J 0 bases short, with 8 bases between. CDR3 nucleotide sequence: TGTGCCACCAGTGAGCCTAGCGACCAAGAGACCCAGTACTTC. Translation gives CATSEPSDQETQYF.

This clonotype was detected many times. The chain has TRBV6-1 and TRBJ1-1; no definite D call. The CDR3 covers 13 residues. The V and J ends lost 6 bases and 5 bases respectively, with 13 bases between them. CDR1 MNHNS and CDR2 SASEGT come from the germline V gene. The CDR3 DNA is TGTGCCAGCAGGAGCCACCTGAGGACTGAAGCTTTCTTT. It translates to CASRSHLRTEAFF.

This clonotype was seen only a few times. This rearrangement joins TRBV3-1 to TRBJ1-1; D not certain. This CDR3 has 15 amino acids. Germline V gene sequence: CDR1 LGHDT, CDR2 YNNKEL (reference sequence). The V and J ends lost 0 bases and 2 bases respectively, with 10 bases between them. The CDR3: CASSQEGAINTEAFF. CDR3 DNA: TGTGCCAGCAGCCAAGAGGGCGCGATTAACACTGAAGCTTTCTTT. The full variable domain, in which reference TRBV3-1 and TRBJ1-1 provide the parts outside the CDR3, is DTAVSQTPKYLVTQMGNDKSIKCEQNLGHDTMYWYKQDSKKFLKIMFSYNNKELIINETVPNRFSPKSPDKAHLNLHINSLELGDSAVYFCASSQEGAINTEAFFGQGTRLTVV.

Only one count was recorded for this clonotype. It may be a read error: a sequence one base away is much more abundant. CDR3 sequence: CASSSTGHPSYEQYF. The CDR3 coding sequence is TGTGCCAGCAGCTCCACGGGACATCCATCCTACGAGCAGTACTTC. The chain uses TRBV7-9 and TRBJ2-7; the D gene is possibly TRBD1 (6 bases). V dropped 4 bases and J dropped 1 base, with 14 bases sitting between them. Germline V CDR1 and CDR2: SEHNR, FQNEAQ (reference sequence). The CDR3 consists of 15 residues. The variable domain in full, completed from reference TRBV7-9 and TRBJ2-7, reads DTGVSQNPRHKITKRGQNVTFRCDPISEHNRLYWYRQTLGQGPEFLTYFQNEAQLEKSRLLSDRFSAERPKGSFSTLEIQRTEQGDSAMYLCASSSTGHPSYEQYFGPGTRLTVT.

The chain has TRBV28 and TRBJ2-1, with TRBD1 matching 8 bases. This CDR3 has 13 amino acids. The germline CDR1 and CDR2 sequences are MDHEN and SYDVKM. V dropped 8 bases and J dropped 8; count of bases not matched to a gene: 8. The CDR3, as DNA: TGTGCCAGCTCAAGGGCAGGGGGCTATGAGCAGTTCTTC. Its translation is CASSRAGGYEQFF.

This clonotype has only a few counts. This may be a read error: a much more frequent sequence differs by one nucleotide. This chain uses TRBV7-2 with TRBJ2-5; D gene unclear. Looked up from germline, CDR1 is SGHTA and CDR2 is FQGNSA. The CDR3 extends over 15 amino acids. In nucleotides, the CDR3 is TGTGCCAGCAGCTTGACCCTGGGCCGCCAAGAGACCAAGTACTTC. It specifies CASSLTLGRQETKYF.

In its sample, this clonotype was seen once. The gene calls are TRBV12-3 or TRBV12-4 and TRBJ1-1; the D gene is possibly TRBD1 (5 bases). Deletions cut 7 bases from V and 5 bases from J, with 14 bases between. The CDR3 totals 13 residues. The CDR3 region has the DNA TGTGCCAGCACCGGGCAGGGCGGGACTGAAGCTTTCTTT. Protein sequence: CASTGQGGTEAFF.

J is TRBJ2-5 and V is TRBV5-1, with 8 nucleotides matching TRBD1. This CDR3 has 15 amino acids. V dropped 4 bases and J dropped 5; count of bases not matched to a gene: 10. Germline CDR1 and CDR2: SGHRS and YFSETQ. CDR3 nucleotide sequence: TGCGCCAGCAGCACAATAGCAGGGGGCGACGAGACCCAGTACTTC. This translates into CASSTIAGGDETQYF.

This clonotype was counted many times. The J gene is TRBJ1-3, the V gene TRBV29-1; tentatively, D is TRBD1 (5 bases). V shed 0 bases and J shed 2 bases, with 11 bases lying between them. Germline CDR1 and CDR2: SQVTM and ANQGSEA. This CDR3 is 15 amino acids long. DNA for the CDR3: TGCAGCGTTGAAGATCAGGCAGGGCCTGGAAACACCATATATTTT. This sequence encodes CSVEDQAGPGNTIYF.

The chain links TRBV19 to TRBJ2-5; D uncertain. This CDR3 comprises 14 residues. Germline V gives CDR1 LNHDA, CDR2 SQIVND (reference sequence). V lost 5 bases, J lost 1 base, and 11 bases lay in between. In DNA form, the CDR3 reads TGTGCCAGTAGTGCCCTCAATACCCAAGAGACCCAGTACTTC. This sequence encodes CASSALNTQETQYF.

This clonotype has a count of ten or more. The gene calls are TRBV27 and TRBJ1-3; the D gene is possibly TRBD1 (6 bases). Deletions cut 6 bases from V and 4 bases from J, with 16 bases between. The CDR3 is 15 amino acids. Germline CDR1 is MNHEY and CDR2 is SMNVEV (reference sequence). CDR3 nucleotides: TGTGCCAGCAGGCCAGGGGCGGAGGCGGGAAACACCATATATTTT. Its protein is CASRPGAEAGNTIYF.

The table lists this clonotype with many counts. The J gene is TRBJ1-1, the V gene TRBV6-5; D remains unclear. Trimming removed 8 bases at V and 1 base at J, with 5 bases between. This CDR3 region has 11 residues. CDR1 is MNHEY, CDR2 SVGAGI, per germline. The CDR3 region is CASGQNTEAFF. The CDR3 nucleotides are TGTGCCAGCGGCCAGAACACTGAAGCTTTCTTT.

This clonotype has at least ten counts. The CDR3 sequence is CASSCPDCYGYTF. CDR3 coding DNA: TGTGCCAGCAGTTGCCCGGACTGCTATGGCTACACCTTC. The rearrangement joins TRBV27 to TRBJ1-2; D is undetermined. This CDR3 has 13 residues. The V end was cut by 4 bases, the J end by 4 bases, with 10 bases between. The germline V gene has CDR1 MNHEY and CDR2 SMNVEV (reference sequence).